These 3 T cell receptor beta chains were sequenced from one sample in a study of CD8 T cells in Susac syndrome. It was with random hexamers that about 0.45 to 1 ug RNA was reverse transcribed. TCRdb used MiXCR to reprocess the immunoSEQ multiplex PCR reads, holding one entry per CDR3 protein. The table lists roughly 140,000 distinct CDR3 sequences, roughly 96% of them singletons. Material: CD4+ T cells from PBMCs. The receptors originated from a human donor with Susac syndrome.

The V call is TRBV20-1, the J call TRBJ1-1, with no clear D. Germline CDR1 reads DFQATT; CDR2 reads SNEGSKA (reference sequence). The CDR3 is 16 amino acids. With 4 bases removed from V and 3 bases from J, the gap between germline ends came to 21 bases. In DNA, the CDR3 is TGCAGTGCTACCGGAGTACGGAGATCAATAGACACTGAAGCTTTCTTT. It encodes CSATGVRRSIDTEAFF.

The chain couples TRBV4-1 to TRBJ2-5; D call uncertain. The V end was cut by 0 bases, the J end by 3 bases, with 8 bases between. The germline V gene encodes CDR1 MGHRA and CDR2 YSYEKL. There are 14 residues in the CDR3. The CDR3 region is CASSQEAHKETQYF. The CDR3 DNA reads as TGCGCCAGCAGCCAAGAGGCCCATAAAGAGACCCAGTACTTC.

The chain recombines TRBV6-5 with TRBJ1-2, with D possibly TRBD1 on 5 matching bases. From germline, CDR1 is MNHEY and CDR2 SVGAGI. Deletions cut 0 bases from V and 1 base from J, with 12 bases between. The CDR3 is made up of 16 amino acids. This CDR3 reads CASSYSVWGSNYGYTF. CDR3 nucleotide sequence: TGTGCCAGCAGTTACTCAGTTTGGGGCAGTAACTATGGCTACACCTTC.